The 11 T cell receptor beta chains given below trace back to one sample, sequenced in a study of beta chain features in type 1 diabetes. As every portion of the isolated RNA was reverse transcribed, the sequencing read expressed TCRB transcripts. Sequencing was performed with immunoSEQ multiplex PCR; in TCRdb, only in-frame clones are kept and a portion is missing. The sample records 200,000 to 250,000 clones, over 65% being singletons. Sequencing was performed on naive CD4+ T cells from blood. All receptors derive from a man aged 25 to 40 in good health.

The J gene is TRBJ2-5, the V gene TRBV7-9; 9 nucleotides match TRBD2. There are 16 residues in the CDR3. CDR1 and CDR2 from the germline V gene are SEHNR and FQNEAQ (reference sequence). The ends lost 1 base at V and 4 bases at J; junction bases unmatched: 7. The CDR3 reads CASSLGAGGIAETQYF. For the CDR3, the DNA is TGTGCCAGCAGCTTAGGAGCGGGGGGTATCGCAGAGACCCAGTACTTC.

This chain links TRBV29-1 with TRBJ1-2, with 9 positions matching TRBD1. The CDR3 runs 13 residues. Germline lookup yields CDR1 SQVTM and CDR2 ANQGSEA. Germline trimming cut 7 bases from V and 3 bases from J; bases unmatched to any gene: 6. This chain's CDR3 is CSGGRDRDYGYTF. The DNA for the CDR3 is TGCAGCGGGGGTCGGGACAGGGACTATGGCTACACCTTC.

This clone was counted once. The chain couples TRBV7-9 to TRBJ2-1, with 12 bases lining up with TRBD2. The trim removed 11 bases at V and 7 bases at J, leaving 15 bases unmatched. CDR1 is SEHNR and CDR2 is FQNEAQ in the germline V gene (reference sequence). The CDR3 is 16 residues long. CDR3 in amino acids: CAQGATSGRILNEQFF. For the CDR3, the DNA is TGTGCCCAGGGGGCGACTAGCGGGAGAATCTTAAATGAGCAGTTCTTC.

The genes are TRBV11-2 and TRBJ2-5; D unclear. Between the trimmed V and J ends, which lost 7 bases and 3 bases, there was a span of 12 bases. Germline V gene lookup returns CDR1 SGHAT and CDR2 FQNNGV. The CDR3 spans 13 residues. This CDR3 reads CASTLGVEETQYF. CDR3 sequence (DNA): TGTGCCAGCACCCTTGGGGTAGAAGAGACCCAGTACTTC.

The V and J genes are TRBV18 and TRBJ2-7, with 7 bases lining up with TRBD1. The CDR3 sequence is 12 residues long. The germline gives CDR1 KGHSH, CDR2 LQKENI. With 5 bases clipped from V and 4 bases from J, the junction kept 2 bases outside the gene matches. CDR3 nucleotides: TGTGCCAGCTCATCACAGGGGTACGAGCAGTACTTC. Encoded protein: CASSSQGYEQYF.

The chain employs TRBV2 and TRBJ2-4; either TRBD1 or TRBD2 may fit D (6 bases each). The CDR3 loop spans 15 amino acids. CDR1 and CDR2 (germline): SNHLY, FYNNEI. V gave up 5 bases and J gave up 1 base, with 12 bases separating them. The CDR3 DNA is TGTGCCAGCAGTAACAGGGAGGTTGCCAAAAACATTCAGTACTTC. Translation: CASSNREVAKNIQYF.

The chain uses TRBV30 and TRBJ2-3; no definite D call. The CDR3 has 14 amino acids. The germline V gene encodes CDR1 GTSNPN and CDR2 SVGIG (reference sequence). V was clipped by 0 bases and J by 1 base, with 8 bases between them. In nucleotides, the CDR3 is TGTGCCTGGAGTGTAGGGCCGGGCACAGATACGCAGTATTTT. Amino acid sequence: CAWSVGPGTDTQYF.

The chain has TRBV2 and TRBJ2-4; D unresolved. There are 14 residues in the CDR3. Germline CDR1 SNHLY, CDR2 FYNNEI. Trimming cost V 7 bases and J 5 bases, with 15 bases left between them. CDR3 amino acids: CASKDRQPQNIQYF. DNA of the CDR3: TGTGCCAGCAAGGACCGGCAGCCTCAAAACATTCAGTACTTC.

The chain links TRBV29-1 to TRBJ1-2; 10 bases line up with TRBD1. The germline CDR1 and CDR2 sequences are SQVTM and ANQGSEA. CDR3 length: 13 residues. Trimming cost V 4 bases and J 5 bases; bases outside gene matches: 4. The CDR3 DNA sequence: TGCAGCGTTGCAGGACAGGGGGTTTATGGCTACACCTTC. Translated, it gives CSVAGQGVYGYTF.

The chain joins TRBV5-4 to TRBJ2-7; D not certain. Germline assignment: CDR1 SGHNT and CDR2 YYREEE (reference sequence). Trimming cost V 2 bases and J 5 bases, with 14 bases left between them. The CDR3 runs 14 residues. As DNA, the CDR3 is TGTGCCAGCAGCTTTCGTGGTAACGCCGACGAGCAGTACTTC. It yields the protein CASSFRGNADEQYF.

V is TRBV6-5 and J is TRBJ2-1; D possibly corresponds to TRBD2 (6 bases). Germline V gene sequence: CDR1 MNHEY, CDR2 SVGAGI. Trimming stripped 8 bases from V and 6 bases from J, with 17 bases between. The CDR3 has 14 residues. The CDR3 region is CASQTRGETNEQFF. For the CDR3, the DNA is TGTGCCAGCCAGACTAGGGGCGAGACCAATGAGCAGTTCTTC.